This T cell receptor beta chain was identified during a study of cytotoxic CD8 clonotypes in ibrutinib-treated CLL. Researchers set a sequencing depth target of 1 in 200,000 to 1 in 1 million T cells. Some clones are missing from TCRdb's copy, which holds only in-frame ones; the method was immunoSEQ multiplex PCR. The table includes 250,000 to 350,000 clones, 65% to 85% detected once. Details on this clone: Its antigen is as yet unknown.

Study observations and caveats: Higher circulating CD8+ T-cell counts strongly accompanied higher baseline clonality, above age-matched healthy donors. Sampling times differed between sustained-remission and progressing patients.

Germline lookup yields CDR1 SEHNR and CDR2 FQNEAQ (reference sequence). This CDR3 region has 16 residues. V lost 0 bases to trimming and J lost 1 base, with 10 bases between them. The sample in question was PBMCs, obtained at disease progression, from a patient treated with ibrutinib. The receptor was isolated from a human donor with chronic lymphocytic leukemia. The chain uses TRBV7-9 and TRBJ2-1; possible D gene TRBD1, 6 bases. In DNA, the CDR3 is TGTGCCAGCAGCTTAGCTCTTACAGGGTCCTACAATGAGCAGTTCTTC. Residues: CASSLALTGSYNEQFF.